The following is a TCR beta chain sequence with its context. Its target is not known. V lost 7 bases to trimming and J lost 1 base; unmatched junction nucleotides: 13. The CDR3 extends over 18 amino acids. CDR1 is MDHEN, CDR2 SYDVKM, per germline. Sequencing was performed with immunoSEQ multiplex PCR; in TCRdb, only in-frame clones are kept and a portion is missing. The table includes some 120,000 clones, less than 95% detected once. The entry originates in a study of T cell responses to AZD1222 COVID-19 vaccine. Whole-study findings and limits: Nearly half of spike-specific TCRs reportedly go after variant regions that carry no mutations. A mostly white British donor set with more females was recruited, and clonal diversity was possibly underestimated. Among vaccine-associated CD4 TCRs, coverage spanned spike, with dominance at 160-218 and 743-854.

This TCR derives from an adult in good health. The material sequenced was peripheral blood, taken on day 0 of MenACWY control vaccination. This chain connects TRBV28 to TRBJ2-2, with 9 bases aligning to TRBD2. The CDR3 here is CASTGVGRGGMNTGELFF. CDR3 in DNA: TGTGCCAGCACCGGCGTCGGGCGGGGGGGCATGAACACCGGGGAGCTGTTTTTT.